This T cell receptor beta chain was captured in a study of glioma-infiltrating T cells. Amplification of TCR alpha and beta CDR3 regions from RNA used iRepertoire nested multiplex PCR. TCRdb processed the multiplex PCR reads anew with MiXCR; each CDR3 protein has one entry. Among more than 20,000 distinct CDR3 sequences listed, around 25% were seen once. V was cut by 4 bases and J by 1 base, with 11 bases left in between. The CDR3 is 15 residues long. Per the germline V gene, CDR1 is MGHRA and CDR2 is YSYEKL. This clonotype was observed many times. The chain links TRBV4-1 to TRBJ1-5; perhaps TRBD1 as D (5 bases). The sample consisted of glioma tissue, nonneoplastic brain tissue, or PBMCs (not recorded which). This TCR derives from a human donor with low-grade glioma or glioblastoma, undergoing nonglioma brain surgery, or in good health (not recorded which). This CDR3 reads CASSRSRDSNQPQHF. The CDR3, as DNA: TGCGCCAGCAGCCGCAGCCGGGACAGCAATCAGCCCCAGCATTTT.